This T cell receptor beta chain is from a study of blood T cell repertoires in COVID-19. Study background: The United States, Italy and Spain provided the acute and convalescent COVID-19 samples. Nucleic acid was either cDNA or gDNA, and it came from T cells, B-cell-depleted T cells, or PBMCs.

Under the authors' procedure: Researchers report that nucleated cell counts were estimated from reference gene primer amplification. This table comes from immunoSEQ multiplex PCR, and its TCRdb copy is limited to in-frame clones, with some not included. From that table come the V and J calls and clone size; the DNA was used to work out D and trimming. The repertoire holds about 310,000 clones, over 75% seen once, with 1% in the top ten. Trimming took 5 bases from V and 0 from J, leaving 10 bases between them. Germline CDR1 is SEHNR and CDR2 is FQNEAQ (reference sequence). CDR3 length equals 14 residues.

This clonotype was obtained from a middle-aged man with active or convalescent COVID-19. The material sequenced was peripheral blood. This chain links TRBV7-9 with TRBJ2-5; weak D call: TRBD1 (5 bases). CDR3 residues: CASSLGQHQETQYF. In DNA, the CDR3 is TGTGCCAGCAGCCTGGGGCAGCACCAAGAGACCCAGTACTTC. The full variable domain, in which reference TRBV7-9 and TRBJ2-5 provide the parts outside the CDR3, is DTGVSQNPRHKITKRGQNVTFRCDPISEHNRLYWYRQTLGQGPEFLTYFQNEAQLEKSRLLSDRFSAERPKGSFSTLEIQRTEQGDSAMYLCASSLGQHQETQYFGPGTRLLVL.